Listed below are T cell receptor beta chains from one sample, sequenced in a study of T cells in Graves' hyperthyroidism and ophthalmopathy. Using its own MiXCR run on the multiplex PCR reads, TCRdb lists one record per CDR3 protein. The sample lists 450,000 to 500,000 distinct CDR3 sequences, about 20% occurring once. The specimen was blood. These receptors came from a woman aged 70-85 years with Graves' ophthalmopathy. Both conserved end residues are part of each CDR3. Some rows have no size entry. The others give once, few or many, or a class for an expanded clone.

j_gene,abundance,v_gene,CDR3aa
TRBJ2-2,NA,TRBV15,CATSRDRRGGNPGELFF
TRBJ2-7,many,TRBV7-9,CASSLGTSGGYEQYF
TRBJ1-1,many,TRBV28,CASTLQTNTEAFF
TRBJ1-4,NA,TRBV5-1,CASSLAGESNEKLFF
TRBJ2-2,NA,TRBV6-4,CASSRIALGDSNTGELFF
TRBJ2-1,few,TRBV7-2,CASSLYAAYNEQFF
TRBJ2-2,few,TRBV20-1,CSAPSRGFTGELFF
TRBJ2-5,NA,TRBV7-2,CASSPSIAGGQETQYF
TRBJ2-7,medium-sized,TRBV4-3,CASSQVADYSYEQYF
TRBJ2-2,few,TRBV10-3,CAISEVQGNTGELFF
TRBJ1-1,few,TRBV15,CATSRVANTEAFF
TRBJ1-5,few,TRBV6-1,CASRTYSNQPQHF
TRBJ2-7,NA,TRBV28,CASSFTYGSYEQYF
TRBJ2-5,many,TRBV11-2,CASSSQLLETQYF
TRBJ2-3,NA,TRBV7-7,CASSLDPLAGGHTQYF
TRBJ2-7,NA,TRBV18,CASSPDRAGKQYF
TRBJ2-1,few,TRBV6-1,CASSYVAGDNEQFF
TRBJ1-6,NA,TRBV7-8,CASSLERGPAHSPLHF
TRBJ2-7,few,TRBV2,CASSLAASTYEQYF
TRBJ2-7,few,TRBV28,CATWGYHYEQYF